This paragraph reports one T cell receptor beta chain. These data are taken from a study of blood T cell repertoires in COVID-19. Overall study context: The United States, Italy and Spain were the sources of the acute and convalescent COVID-19 samples. Sources were T cells, B-cell-depleted T cells, or PBMCs; the material itself was cDNA or gDNA.

As handled by the study authors: Estimated nucleated cell counts came from reference gene primer amplification. TCRdb keeps only in-frame clones here, not all; method: immunoSEQ multiplex PCR. The DNA gave D and trimming, while V, J and clone size come from that table. Of fewer than 50,000 clones in the sample, just over 90% were seen once. Germline CDR1 and CDR2: MNHEY and SVGAGI. The CDR3 spans 13 residues. Trimming removed 8 bases from V and 10 bases from J; junction bases left unmatched: 13. The chain has TRBV6-5 and TRBJ1-1; 7 positions agree with TRBD1. The sequence derives from a man aged 50 to 59 with COVID-19, enrolled during active disease. Sequenced: peripheral blood. The CDR3 DNA reads TGTGCCAGCTCAACAGGGGTCACTGGGGCAGCTTTCTTT. This encodes CASSTGVTGAAFF.